Below are 12 T cell receptor beta chains sequenced from a single sample in a study of blood T cell repertoires in COVID-19. TCRdb's copy holds only in-frame clones and misses some; the assay was immunoSEQ multiplex PCR. The sample carries about 150,000 clones, 75% to 85% recorded once. The specimen sequenced was peripheral blood. These receptors all come from a woman aged 45 to 65 with acute or convalescent COVID-19.

J is TRBJ2-3 and V is TRBV7-3; D unclear. Germline CDR1 reads SGHTA; CDR2 reads FQGTGA. Trimming shortened V by 5 bases and J by 0 bases, and 15 bases separated the two germline ends. The CDR3 loop spans 16 amino acids. In nucleotides, the CDR3 is TGTGCCAGCAGCCCTAACTGGGCCACTAGCACAGATACGCAGTATTTT. Translated: CASSPNWATSTDTQYF.

This clone was observed a handful of times. V is TRBV4-3 and J is TRBJ2-1, with 14 bases matching TRBD2. Germline-derived CDR1 and CDR2 are LGHNA and YSLEER. V was pared by 3 bases and J by 10 bases, with 5 bases of the junction left unmatched. The CDR3 runs to 15 residues. This chain's CDR3 is CASSHSTSGGAEQFF. The CDR3 nucleotides read TGCGCCAGCAGCCATTCGACTAGCGGGGGGGCAGAGCAGTTCTTC.

The chain uses TRBV5-1 and TRBJ1-2, with a possible D match to TRBD1 (5 bases). Germline V gene data show CDR1 as SGHRS and CDR2 as YFSETQ. Trimming pared 0 bases from V and 7 bases from J, leaving 13 bases between. CDR3 length: 14 amino acids. DNA of the CDR3: TGCGCCAGCAGCTTGGGGTCGGTGGGGCTTGGCTACACCTTC. Its translation: CASSLGSVGLGYTF.

The V and J genes are TRBV7-3 and TRBJ1-1; TRBD1 matches 7 bases. The V and J ends lost 2 bases and 3 bases, in that order; junction bases with no gene match: 0. CDR3 length equals 13 residues. Germline V gene lookup returns CDR1 SGHTA and CDR2 FQGTGA. CDR3 in DNA: TGTGCCAGCAGCTTACAGGGGGACACTGAAGCTTTCTTT. Its protein is CASSLQGDTEAFF.

The chain recombines TRBV5-1 with TRBJ2-7; D is perhaps TRBD1 (5 bases). The germline CDR1 and CDR2 sequences are SGHRS and YFSETQ. Trimming stripped 0 bases from V and 5 bases from J, with 12 bases between. This CDR3 comprises 14 residues. The CDR3 DNA follows: TGCGCCAGCAGCTTGGCCCAGGGTACCCACGAGCAGTACTTC. Residues: CASSLAQGTHEQYF.

This clone was seen a few times. The V and J genes are TRBV6-2 or TRBV6-3 and TRBJ1-3; maybe TRBD1 (5 bases). The V gene lost 0 bases and the J gene lost 4 bases, with 19 bases spanning the gap. This CDR3 has 18 amino acids. CDR1 MNHEY and CDR2 SVGEGT come from the germline V gene. The CDR3 DNA sequence: TGTGCCAGCAGTTACTCATACTCGGGACTGTTTGACGGAAACACCATATATTTT. Translated: CASSYSYSGLFDGNTIYF.

The V call is TRBV5-1, the J call TRBJ1-3; TRBD1 aligns across 7 bases. The CDR3 runs to 17 residues. Germline CDR1 reads SGHRS; CDR2 reads YFSETQ. After removal of 0 bases from V and 0 bases from J, the junction contained 6 bases not matched to a gene. The CDR3 region is CASSLGGGGVSGNTIYF. The CDR3 nucleotides read TGCGCCAGCAGCTTGGGTGGAGGGGGCGTCTCTGGAAACACCATATATTTT.

This sequence joins TRBV7-2 and TRBJ1-2, with TRBD1 as a possible D gene (5 bases). Germline V CDR1 and CDR2: SGHTA, FQGNSA. The CDR3 covers 15 residues. V lost 4 bases, J lost 2 bases, and 14 bases lay in between. The DNA for the CDR3 is TGTGCCAGCAGCTCCACGACAGTACCAAACTATGGCTACACCTTC. It codes for CASSSTTVPNYGYTF.

The rearrangement uses TRBV7-2 and TRBJ2-1; possible D gene TRBD1, 5 bases. V was clipped by 1 base and J by 5 bases, with 9 bases between them. The germline CDR1 and CDR2 sequences are SGHTA and FQGNSA. The CDR3 sequence is 14 residues long. CDR3 sequence (DNA): TGTGCCAGCAGCTTAGTGCAGGGTAACAATGAGCAGTTCTTC. This gives the protein CASSLVQGNNEQFF.

This clone was seen a single time. The genes are TRBV19 and TRBJ1-2; a possible D gene is TRBD1 (6 bases). Trimming pared 6 bases from V and 6 bases from J, leaving 17 bases between. Per the germline V gene, CDR1 is LNHDA and CDR2 is SQIVND (reference sequence). CDR3 size: 14 residues. The CDR3, as DNA: TGTGCCAGTAGCCTCGTGGGGGGGCGGGATGGCTACACCTTC. This encodes CASSLVGGRDGYTF.

The J gene is TRBJ2-7, the V gene TRBV21-1; the D call of TRBD2 is as the table states it, not checked on the DNA. TRBV21-1 is assigned pseudogene status. The length of the CDR3 is 15 residues. The CDR3 here is CASSKVGGHYYEQYF. The DNA of the CDR3 is TGTGCCAGCAGCAAAGTCGGAGGGCACTACTACGAGCAGTACTTC.

This chain links TRBV5-4 with TRBJ2-5, with D tentatively TRBD2 (6 bases). CDR1 and CDR2 from the germline V gene are SGHNT and YYREEE (reference sequence). This CDR3 is 14 amino acids long. V was clipped by 0 bases and J by 2 bases, with 8 bases between them. CDR3 DNA: TGTGCCAGCAGCTTGGAAAGCGGGCAAGAGACCCAGTACTTC. It specifies CASSLESGQETQYF. The whole variable domain, filled in from reference TRBV5-4 and TRBJ2-5, reads ETGVTQSPTHLIKTRGQQVTLRCSSQSGHNTVSWYQQALGQGPQFIFQYYREEENGRGNFPPRFSGLQFPNYSSELNVNALELDDSALYLCASSLESGQETQYFGPGTRLLVL.